One sample yielded the 8 T cell receptor beta chains listed below, sequenced in a study of cytomegalovirus exposure and HLA in healthy donors. PCR involved 60 Vbeta and 13 Jbeta primers. Only in-frame clones appear in the TCRdb table, and some are missing; sequencing was by immunoSEQ multiplex PCR. The top ten clones hold roughly 7.6% of a sample with some 150,000 clones, approximately 80% of them seen once. Sequenced input: PBMCs. Receptors originate from a woman aged 30 to 39 in good health and CMV-seropositive.

The chain uses TRBV6-5 and TRBJ2-2; 8 bases agree with TRBD2. The length of the CDR3 is 15 residues. The germline V gene encodes CDR1 MNHEY and CDR2 SVGAGI. With V trimmed by 2 bases and J by 3 bases, 2 bases remained unmatched. The CDR3 DNA is TGTGCCAGCAGTTACGTCGGGGGGGACACCGGGGAGCTGTTTTTT. Protein: CASSYVGGDTGELFF.

The V and J genes are TRBV6-5 and TRBJ2-5; D ambiguous. The CDR3 is made up of 13 amino acids. V dropped 2 bases and J dropped 5 bases, with 9 bases sitting between them. CDR1 and CDR2 (germline): MNHEY, SVGAGI. CDR3 sequence: CASSYVSGETQYF. CDR3 sequence (DNA): TGTGCCAGCAGTTACGTTTCCGGTGAGACCCAGTACTTC.

The V gene is TRBV19, the J gene TRBJ1-5; 7 bases match TRBD1. The length of the CDR3 is 14 residues. The germline V gene has CDR1 LNHDA and CDR2 SQIVND (reference sequence). With V trimmed by 7 bases and J by 6 bases, 9 bases remained unmatched. The CDR3 DNA reads TGTGCCAGTACCGAGACAGGGACGGTTCAGCCCCAGCATTTT. It yields the protein CASTETGTVQPQHF. Variable domain in full (rest from reference TRBV19 and TRBJ1-5): DGGITQSPKYLFRKEGQNVTLSCEQNLNHDAMYWYRQDPGQGLRLIYYSQIVNDFQKGDIAEGYSVSREKKESFPLTVTSAQKNPTAFYLCASTETGTVQPQHFGDGTRLSIL.

The chain carries TRBV18 and TRBJ1-2, with a tentative D call TRBD1 (5 bases). Germline V CDR1 and CDR2: KGHSH, LQKENI. V lost 4 bases and J 1 base, leaving 10 bases between the germline ends. This CDR3 has 14 residues. The CDR3 is CASSQDQGNYGYTF. The DNA of the CDR3 is TGTGCCAGCTCACAAGACCAGGGTAACTATGGCTACACCTTC. Supplemented by reference TRBV18 and TRBJ1-2, the full variable domain reads NAGVMQNPRHLVRRRGQEARLRCSPMKGHSHVYWYRQLPEEGLKFMVYLQKENIIDESGMPKERFSAEFPKEGPSILRIQQVVRGDSAAYFCASSQDQGNYGYTFGSGTRLTVV.

The chain couples TRBV7-8 to TRBJ2-1, with TRBD2 matching over 7 bases. The CDR3 extends over 14 amino acids. Germline CDR1 is SGHVS and CDR2 is FQNEAQ. V lost 1 base, J lost 6 bases, and 3 bases stayed unmatched. The CDR3 protein is CASSLESSGNEQFF. CDR3 coding DNA: TGTGCCAGCAGCTTAGAGTCTAGCGGCAATGAGCAGTTCTTC.

The chain carries TRBV7-9 and TRBJ1-5; D is unclear. The V gene's germline CDR1 is SEHNR and CDR2 FQNEAQ (reference sequence). Trimming took off 3 bases at V and 7 bases at J, with 13 bases between the two ends. The CDR3 is 14 amino acids. For the CDR3, the DNA is TGTGCCAGCAGCTTCGGAGGGATAGGCCAGCCCCAGCATTTT. As protein: CASSFGGIGQPQHF. Looking up the rest from reference TRBV7-9 and TRBJ1-5 gives the full variable domain: DTGVSQNPRHKITKRGQNVTFRCDPISEHNRLYWYRQTLGQGPEFLTYFQNEAQLEKSRLLSDRFSAERPKGSFSTLEIQRTEQGDSAMYLCASSFGGIGQPQHFGDGTRLSIL.

This clone was observed a few times. CDR3 nucleotides: TGCGCCAGCAGCCCACAGGGGAATCAGCCCCAGCATTTT. Translated, it gives CASSPQGNQPQHF. This chain uses TRBV5-1 with TRBJ1-5, with 7 bases identical to TRBD1. Germline V lookup: CDR1 SGHRS, CDR2 YFSETQ. The CDR3 totals 13 residues. V was clipped by 4 bases and J by 4 bases; unmatched bases: 2. Supplemented by reference TRBV5-1 and TRBJ1-5, the full variable domain reads KAGVTQTPRYLIKTRGQQVTLSCSPISGHRSVSWYQQTPGQGLQFLFEYFSETQRNKGNFPGRFSGRQFSNSRSEMNVSTLELGDSALYLCASSPQGNQPQHFGDGTRLSIL.

The rearrangement links TRBV4-3 to TRBJ1-4; D perhaps matches TRBD1 (6 bases). The germline gives CDR1 LGHNA, CDR2 YSLEER. Trimming took 4 bases from V and 5 from J, leaving 14 bases between them. The CDR3 is 15 amino acids. The CDR3: CASSRRGGGNEKLFF. In DNA form, the CDR3 reads TGCGCCAGCAGCCGGAGAGGGGGGGGGAATGAAAAACTGTTTTTT.